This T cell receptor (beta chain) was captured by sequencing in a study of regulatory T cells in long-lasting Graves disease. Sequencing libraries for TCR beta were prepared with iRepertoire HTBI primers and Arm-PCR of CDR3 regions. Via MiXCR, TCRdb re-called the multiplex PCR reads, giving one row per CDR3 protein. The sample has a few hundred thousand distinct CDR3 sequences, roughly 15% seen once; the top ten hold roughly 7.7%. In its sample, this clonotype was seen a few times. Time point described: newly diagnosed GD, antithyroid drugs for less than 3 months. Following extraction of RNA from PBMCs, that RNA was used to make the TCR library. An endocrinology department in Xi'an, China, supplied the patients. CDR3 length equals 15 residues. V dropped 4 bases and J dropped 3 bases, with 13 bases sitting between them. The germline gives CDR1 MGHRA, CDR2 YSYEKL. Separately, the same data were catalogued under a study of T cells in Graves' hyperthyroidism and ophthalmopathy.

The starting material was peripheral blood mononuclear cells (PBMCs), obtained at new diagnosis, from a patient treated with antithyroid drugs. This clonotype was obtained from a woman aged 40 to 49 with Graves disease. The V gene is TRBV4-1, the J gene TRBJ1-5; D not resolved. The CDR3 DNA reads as TGCGCCAGCAGCCTGGTCTGGCAGGCCAATCAGCCCCAGCATTTT. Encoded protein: CASSLVWQANQPQHF.